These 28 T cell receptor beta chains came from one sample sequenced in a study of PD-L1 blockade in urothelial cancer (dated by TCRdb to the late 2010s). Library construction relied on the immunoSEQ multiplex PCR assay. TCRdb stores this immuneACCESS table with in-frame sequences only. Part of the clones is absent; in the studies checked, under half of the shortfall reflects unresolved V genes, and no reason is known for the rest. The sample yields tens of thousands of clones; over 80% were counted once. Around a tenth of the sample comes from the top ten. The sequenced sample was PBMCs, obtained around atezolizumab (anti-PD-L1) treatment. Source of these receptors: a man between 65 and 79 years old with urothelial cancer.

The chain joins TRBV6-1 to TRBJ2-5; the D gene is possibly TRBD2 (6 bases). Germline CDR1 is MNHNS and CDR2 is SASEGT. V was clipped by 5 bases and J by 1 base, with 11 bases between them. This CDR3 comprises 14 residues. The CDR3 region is CASSQSGPQETQYF. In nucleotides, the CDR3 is TGTGCCAGCAGTCAAAGCGGGCCCCAAGAGACCCAGTACTTC.

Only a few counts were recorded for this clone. Here the CDR3 reads CASSQGLAGTNTGELFF. In DNA form, the CDR3 reads TGCGCCAGCAGCCAAGGACTAGCGGGCACGAACACCGGGGAGCTGTTTTTT. This chain uses TRBV4-1 with TRBJ2-2; 10 bases align to TRBD2. Germline V CDR1 and CDR2: MGHRA, YSYEKL. Trimming at V came to 1 base and at J to 0 bases, leaving 2 bases not matched to a gene. The CDR3 contains 17 residues.

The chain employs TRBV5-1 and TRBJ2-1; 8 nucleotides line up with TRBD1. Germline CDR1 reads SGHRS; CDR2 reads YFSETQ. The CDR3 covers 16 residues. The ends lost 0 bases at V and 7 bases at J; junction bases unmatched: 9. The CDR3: CASSLAQGANWNEQFF. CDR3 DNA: TGCGCCAGCAGCTTGGCTCAGGGGGCGAATTGGAATGAGCAGTTCTTC.

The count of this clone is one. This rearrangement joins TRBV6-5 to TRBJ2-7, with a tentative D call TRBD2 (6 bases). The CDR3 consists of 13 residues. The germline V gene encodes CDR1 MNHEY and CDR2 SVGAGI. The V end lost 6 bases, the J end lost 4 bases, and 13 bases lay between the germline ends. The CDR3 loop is CASREGPMYEQYF. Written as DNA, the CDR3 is TGTGCCAGCAGGGAGGGACCCATGTACGAGCAGTACTTC.

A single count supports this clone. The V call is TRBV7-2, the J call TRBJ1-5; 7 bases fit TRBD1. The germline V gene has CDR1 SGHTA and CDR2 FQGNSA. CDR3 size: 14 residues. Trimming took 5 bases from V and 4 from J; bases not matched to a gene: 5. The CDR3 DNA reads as TGTGCCAGCAGCCGGACAGGCGGAAATCAGCCCCAGCATTTT. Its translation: CASSRTGGNQPQHF. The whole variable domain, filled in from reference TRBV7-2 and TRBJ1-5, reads GAGVSQSPSNKVTEKGKDVELRCDPISGHTALYWYRQSLGQGLEFLIYFQGNSAPDKSGLPSDRFSAERTGGSVSTLTIQRTQQEDSAVYLCASSRTGGNQPQHFGDGTRLSIL.

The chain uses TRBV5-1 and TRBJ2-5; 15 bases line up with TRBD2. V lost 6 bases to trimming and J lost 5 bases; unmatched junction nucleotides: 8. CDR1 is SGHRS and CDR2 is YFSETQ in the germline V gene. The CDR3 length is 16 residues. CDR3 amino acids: CASTRTSGGAGETQYF. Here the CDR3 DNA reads TGCGCCAGCACAAGGACTAGCGGGGGGGCAGGGGAGACCCAGTACTTC.

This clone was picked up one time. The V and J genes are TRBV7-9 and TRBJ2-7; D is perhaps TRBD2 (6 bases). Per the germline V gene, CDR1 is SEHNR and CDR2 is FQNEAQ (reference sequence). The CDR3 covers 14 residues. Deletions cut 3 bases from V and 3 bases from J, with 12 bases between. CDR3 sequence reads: CASSFGGNSYEQYF. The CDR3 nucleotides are TGTGCCAGCAGCTTTGGGGGGAACAGCTACGAGCAGTACTTC.

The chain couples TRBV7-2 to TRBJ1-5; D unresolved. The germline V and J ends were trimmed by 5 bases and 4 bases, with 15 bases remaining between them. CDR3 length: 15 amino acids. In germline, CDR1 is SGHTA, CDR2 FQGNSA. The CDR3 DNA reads TGTGCCAGCAGCCCCACGGGAAGGGTAAATCAGCCCCAGCATTTT. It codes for CASSPTGRVNQPQHF.

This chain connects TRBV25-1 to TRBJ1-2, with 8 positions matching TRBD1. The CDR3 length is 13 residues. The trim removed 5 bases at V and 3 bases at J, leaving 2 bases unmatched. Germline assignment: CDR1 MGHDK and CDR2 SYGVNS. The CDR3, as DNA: TGTGCCAGCAGTAACAGGGGGGACTATGGCTACACCTTC. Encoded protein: CASSNRGDYGYTF.

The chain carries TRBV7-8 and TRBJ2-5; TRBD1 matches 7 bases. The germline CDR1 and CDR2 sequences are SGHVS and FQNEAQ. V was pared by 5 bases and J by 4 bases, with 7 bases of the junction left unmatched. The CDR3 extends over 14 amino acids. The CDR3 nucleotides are TGTGCCAGCAGCCAGGGACAGCTGATAGAGACCCAGTACTTC. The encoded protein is CASSQGQLIETQYF. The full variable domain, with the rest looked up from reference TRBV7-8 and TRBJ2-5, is GAGVSQSPRYKVAKRGQDVALRCDPISGHVSLFWYQQALGQGPEFLTYFQNEAQLDKSGLPSDRFFAERPEGSVSTLKIQRTQQEDSAVYLCASSQGQLIETQYFGPGTRLLVL.

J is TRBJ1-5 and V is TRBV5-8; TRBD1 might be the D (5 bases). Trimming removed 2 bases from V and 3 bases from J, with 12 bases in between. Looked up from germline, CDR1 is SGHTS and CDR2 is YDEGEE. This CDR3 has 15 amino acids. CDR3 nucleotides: TGTGCCAGCAGCTTACGACAGTTAATCAATCAGCCCCAGCATTTT. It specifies CASSLRQLINQPQHF.

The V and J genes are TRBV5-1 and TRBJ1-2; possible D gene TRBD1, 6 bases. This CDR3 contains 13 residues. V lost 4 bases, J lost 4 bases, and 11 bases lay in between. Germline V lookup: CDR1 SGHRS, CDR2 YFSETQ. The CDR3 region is CASSPATGYGYTF. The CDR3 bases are TGCGCCAGCAGCCCTGCGACAGGCTATGGCTACACCTTC.

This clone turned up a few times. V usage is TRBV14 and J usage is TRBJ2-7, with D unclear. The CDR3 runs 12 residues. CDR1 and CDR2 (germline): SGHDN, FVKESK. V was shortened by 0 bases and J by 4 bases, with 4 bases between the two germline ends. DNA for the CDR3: TGTGCCAGCAGCCAAGATCCGTACGAGCAGTACTTC. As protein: CASSQDPYEQYF.

The CDR3 spells CASSAILRGGSPNEKLFF. For the CDR3, the DNA is TGTGCCAGCAGCGCAATTCTCAGGGGAGGGAGCCCTAATGAAAAACTGTTTTTT. The gene calls are TRBV5-6 and TRBJ1-4, with D possibly being TRBD1 (6 bases). The CDR3 has 18 residues. CDR1 is SGHDT and CDR2 is YYEEEE in the germline V gene. V was pared by 4 bases and J by 3 bases, with 22 bases between. The full variable domain, rest sourced from reference TRBV5-6 and TRBJ1-4, is DAGVTQSPTHLIKTRGQQVTLRCSPKSGHDTVSWYQQALGQGPQFIFQYYEEEERQRGNFPDRFSGHQFPNYSSELNVNALLLGDSALYLCASSAILRGGSPNEKLFFGSGTQLSVL.

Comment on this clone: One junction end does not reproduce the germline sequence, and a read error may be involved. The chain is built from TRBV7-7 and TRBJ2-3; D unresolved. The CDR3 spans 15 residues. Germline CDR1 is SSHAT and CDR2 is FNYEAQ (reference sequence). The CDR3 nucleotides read TGTGCTAGCAGCTTAAGCGCTGTTAGCACAGATACGCAGTATTTT. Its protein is CASSLSAVSTDTQYF.

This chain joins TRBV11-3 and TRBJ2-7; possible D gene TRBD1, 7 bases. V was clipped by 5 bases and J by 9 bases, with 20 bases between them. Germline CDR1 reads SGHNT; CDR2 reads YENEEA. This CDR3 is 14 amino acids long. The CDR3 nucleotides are TGTGCCAGCAGCCCCAGCCAGGGGGGTACGGGGCAGTACTTC. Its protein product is CASSPSQGGTGQYF.

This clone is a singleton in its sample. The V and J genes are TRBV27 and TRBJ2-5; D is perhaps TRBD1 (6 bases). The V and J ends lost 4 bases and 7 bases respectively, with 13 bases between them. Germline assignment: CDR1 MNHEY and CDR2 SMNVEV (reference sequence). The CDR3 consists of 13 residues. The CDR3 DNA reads TGTGCCAGCAGTTGGGACAAGGGCGGGACCCAGTACTTC. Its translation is CASSWDKGGTQYF.

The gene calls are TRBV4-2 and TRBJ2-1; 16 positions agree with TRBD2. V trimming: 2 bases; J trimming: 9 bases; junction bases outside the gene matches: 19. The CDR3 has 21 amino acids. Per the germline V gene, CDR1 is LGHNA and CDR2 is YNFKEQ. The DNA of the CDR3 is TGTGCCAGCAGCCAACCCGAGGGACTAGCGGGAGGGTCACCCTCCATTGTTGAGCAGTTCTTC. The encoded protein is CASSQPEGLAGGSPSIVEQFF.

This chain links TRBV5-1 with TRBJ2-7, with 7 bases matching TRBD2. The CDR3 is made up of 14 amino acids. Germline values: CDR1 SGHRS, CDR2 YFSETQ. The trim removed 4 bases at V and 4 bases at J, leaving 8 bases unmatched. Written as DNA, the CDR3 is TGCGCCAGCAGCCGAAGCGGGGACTTTTACGAGCAGTACTTC. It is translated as CASSRSGDFYEQYF.

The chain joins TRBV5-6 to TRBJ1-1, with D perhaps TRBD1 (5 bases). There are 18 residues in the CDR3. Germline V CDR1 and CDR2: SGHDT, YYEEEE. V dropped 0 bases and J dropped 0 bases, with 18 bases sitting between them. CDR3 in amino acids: CASSLDGAWGEVNTEAFF. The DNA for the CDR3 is TGTGCCAGCAGCTTGGATGGAGCCTGGGGGGAGGTGAACACTGAAGCTTTCTTT.

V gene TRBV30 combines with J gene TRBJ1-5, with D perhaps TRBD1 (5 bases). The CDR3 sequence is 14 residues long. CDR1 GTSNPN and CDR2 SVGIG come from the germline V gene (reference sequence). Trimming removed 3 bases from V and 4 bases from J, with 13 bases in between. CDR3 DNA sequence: TGTGCCTGGAGGGGCGACAGTGATAATCAGCCCCAGCATTTT. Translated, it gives CAWRGDSDNQPQHF.

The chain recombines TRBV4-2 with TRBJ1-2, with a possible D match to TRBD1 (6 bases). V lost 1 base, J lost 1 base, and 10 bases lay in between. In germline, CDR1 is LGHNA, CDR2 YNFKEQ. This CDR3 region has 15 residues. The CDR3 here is CASSQGGTSNYGYTF. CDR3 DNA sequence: TGTGCCAGCAGCCAAGGTGGGACAAGTAACTATGGCTACACCTTC.

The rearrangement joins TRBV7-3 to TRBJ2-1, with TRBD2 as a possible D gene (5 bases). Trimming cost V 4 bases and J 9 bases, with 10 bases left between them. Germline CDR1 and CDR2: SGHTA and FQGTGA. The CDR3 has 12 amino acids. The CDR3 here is CASSSEGGEQFF. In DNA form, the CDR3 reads TGTGCCAGCAGCTCTGAGGGCGGTGAGCAGTTCTTC.

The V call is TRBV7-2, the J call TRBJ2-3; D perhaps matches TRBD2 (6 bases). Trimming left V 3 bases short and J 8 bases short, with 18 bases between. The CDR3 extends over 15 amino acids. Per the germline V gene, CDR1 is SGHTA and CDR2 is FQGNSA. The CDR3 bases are TGTGCCAGCAGCTTCCCGACGGGAGAGCAGGGTACGCAGTATTTT. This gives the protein CASSFPTGEQGTQYF.

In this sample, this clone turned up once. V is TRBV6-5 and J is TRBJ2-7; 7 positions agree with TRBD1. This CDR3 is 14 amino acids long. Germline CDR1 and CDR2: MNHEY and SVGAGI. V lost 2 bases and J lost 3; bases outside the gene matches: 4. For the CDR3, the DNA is TGTGCCAGCAGTTACGGGACAGAGAACTACGAGCAGTACTTC. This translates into CASSYGTENYEQYF.

Here the CDR3 DNA reads TGTGCCATCAGTGAAATAGCGGGAGAACAAGAGACCCAGTACTTC. Translation gives CAISEIAGEQETQYF. This chain uses TRBV10-3 with TRBJ2-5; 9 nucleotides line up with TRBD2. Germline lookup yields CDR1 ENHRY and CDR2 SYGVKD. The ends lost 3 bases at V and 2 bases at J; junction bases unmatched: 4. CDR3 length: 15 residues.

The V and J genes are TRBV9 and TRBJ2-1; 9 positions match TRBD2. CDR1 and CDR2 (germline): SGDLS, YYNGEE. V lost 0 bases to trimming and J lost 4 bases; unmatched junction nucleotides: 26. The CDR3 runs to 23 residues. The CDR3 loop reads CASSVEVPRASGILSGGYNEQFF. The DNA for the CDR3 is TGTGCCAGCAGCGTAGAGGTACCAAGGGCTAGCGGGATCCTTAGTGGTGGGTACAATGAGCAGTTCTTC.

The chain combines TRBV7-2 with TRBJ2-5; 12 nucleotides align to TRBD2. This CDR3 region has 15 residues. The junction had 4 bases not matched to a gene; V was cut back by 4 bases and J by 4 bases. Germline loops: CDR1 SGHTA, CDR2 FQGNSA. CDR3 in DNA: TGTGCCAGCAGCTCGGGACTAGCGGGCGGAGAGACCCAGTACTTC. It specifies CASSSGLAGGETQYF.